This TCR beta chain was obtained from a study of blood T cells in healthy people across ages. Germline-derived CDR1 and CDR2 are SGHTA and FQGNSA. This CDR3 region has 14 residues. V lost 4 bases and J lost 3, with 12 bases in between. Through a sample-barcoded 5' primer and a J-beta primer mix, a second PCR was run for about 6 to 11 cycles. TCRdb reprocessed the 5' RACE reads via MiXCR and lists one record per CDR3 protein. The sample lists over a million distinct CDR3 sequences, approximately 39% occurring once. Sequencing was carried out using blood. This receptor was obtained from a woman younger than 30 in good health. The chain uses TRBV7-2 and TRBJ2-5, with D perhaps matching TRBD1 (5 bases). DNA of the CDR3: TGTGCCAGCAGCTCTGCAGGGTGGAAAGAGACCCAGTACTTC. It specifies CASSSAGWKETQYF.